The next 28 T cell receptor beta chains were all read from a single sample in a study of T cells in Graves' hyperthyroidism and ophthalmopathy. Amplified TCR beta CDR3 regions came from RNA transcripts. In the first-round RT-PCR of the TCR CDR3, the HTBI primer set was used. TCRdb reprocessed the multiplex PCR reads with MiXCR, giving one entry per CDR3 protein. The data contain 300,000 to 450,000 distinct CDR3 sequences, approximately 15% of them seen just once; the ten biggest clones take up 25% to 30%. Sequencing was done on a sample of blood. The receptors shown here come from a woman aged 18-35 years with Graves' hyperthyroidism that later progressed to Graves' ophthalmopathy.

This clonotype was seen a handful of times. V is TRBV4-3 and J is TRBJ2-2; D unresolved. Trimming removed 0 bases from V and 0 bases from J, with 8 bases in between. The CDR3 length is 16 residues. CDR1 LGHNA and CDR2 YSLEER come from the germline V gene. Here the CDR3 reads CASSQDLIPNTGELFF. In nucleotides, the CDR3 is TGCGCCAGCAGCCAAGATCTAATACCGAACACCGGGGAGCTGTTTTTT.

This clonotype was detected only a few times. A read error may produce the germline difference seen at one junction end. The V and J genes are TRBV7-7 and TRBJ2-2; no clear D. In germline, CDR1 is SSHAT, CDR2 FNYEAQ (reference sequence). This CDR3 is 13 amino acids long. The CDR3 spells CASSLRLAGELFF. The CDR3, as DNA: TGTGCTAGCAGCTTAAGACTTGCCGGGGAGCTGTTTTTT.

This clonotype has at least ten counts. The chain employs TRBV28 and TRBJ1-2; D possibly corresponds to TRBD1 (6 bases). The V end lost 2 bases, the J end lost 4 bases, and 14 bases lay between the germline ends. Per the germline V gene, CDR1 is MDHEN and CDR2 is SYDVKM. The CDR3 is 15 amino acids. The CDR3 loop is CASSLVQGLGYGYTF. In nucleotides, the CDR3 is TGTGCCAGCAGTTTAGTGCAGGGGTTAGGCTATGGCTACACCTTC.

There are many counts of this clonotype. The chain employs TRBV20-1 and TRBJ2-5; D gene ambiguous. The germline gives CDR1 DFQATT, CDR2 SNEGSKA (reference sequence). V lost 3 bases and J lost 4, with 15 bases in between. This CDR3 region has 14 residues. CDR3 DNA: TGCAGTGCTAGCCACACGGCACTTATAGAGACCCAGTACTTC. It encodes CSASHTALIETQYF.

This clonotype occurred many times. This chain joins TRBV7-9 and TRBJ2-2; TRBD2 matches 8 bases. The germline CDR1 and CDR2 sequences are SEHNR and FQNEAQ (reference sequence). CDR3 length: 17 amino acids. V trimming: 5 bases; J trimming: 1 base; junction bases outside the gene matches: 9. Written as DNA, the CDR3 is TGTGCCAGCAGCGGAAGACCGGGACTAGAGAACACCGGGGAGCTGTTTTTT. Translating it yields CASSGRPGLENTGELFF.

This clonotype occurred many times. V gene TRBV6-1 combines with J gene TRBJ2-5; possible D gene TRBD2, 5 bases. The CDR3 has 14 amino acids. CDR1 and CDR2 (germline): MNHNS, SASEGT. V was cut by 6 bases and J by 1 base, with 12 bases left in between. CDR3 sequence: CASSKDYSQETQYF. The CDR3 region has the DNA TGTGCCAGCAGCAAAGACTACAGCCAAGAGACCCAGTACTTC.

This clonotype came up many times. The V call is TRBV10-1, the J call TRBJ1-1, with D unresolved. The germline V gene encodes CDR1 WNHNN and CDR2 SYGVQD (reference sequence). The CDR3 is made up of 14 amino acids. Trimming pared 5 bases from V and 2 bases from J, leaving 12 bases between. Written as DNA, the CDR3 is TGCGCCAGCAGTAACCTTCAGGATAACACTGAAGCTTTCTTT. It codes for CASSNLQDNTEAFF.

This clonotype was found many times. This chain links TRBV3-1 with TRBJ2-5; D is uncertain. The CDR3 totals 12 residues. The ends were cut back, 2 bases at V and 4 bases at J, with 5 bases in the middle. Germline V gene sequence: CDR1 LGHDT, CDR2 YNNKEL (reference sequence). CDR3 DNA sequence: TGTGCCAGCAGCCAACCCCCAGAGACCCAGTACTTC. This gives the protein CASSQPPETQYF.

This clonotype was seen more than once but under ten times. This chain connects TRBV27 to TRBJ1-6; 11 bases map to TRBD1. Per germline, CDR1 MNHEY and CDR2 SMNVEV (reference sequence). The V segment lost 3 bases and the J segment 10 bases; nucleotides outside the gene matches: 2. CDR3 length equals 14 residues. The CDR3 region has the DNA TGTGCCAGCAGTTTCAGGACAGGGGGCTCACCCCTCCACTTT. Protein product: CASSFRTGGSPLHF.

This clonotype was detected many times. This chain uses TRBV11-2 with TRBJ2-1; TRBD1 matches 8 bases. CDR3 length: 16 residues. V lost 1 base and J lost 10; bases outside the gene matches: 12. Looked up from germline, CDR1 is SGHAT and CDR2 is FQNNGV. CDR3 region: CASSLVRLDRADEQFF. For the CDR3, the DNA is TGTGCCAGCAGCTTAGTTCGGTTGGACAGGGCGGACGAGCAGTTCTTC.

The V call is TRBV9, the J call TRBJ2-1, with TRBD2 matching over 10 bases. CDR1 is SGDLS and CDR2 is YYNGEE in the germline V gene. CDR3 size: 16 residues. V gave up 7 bases and J gave up 7 bases; unmatched junction bases: 14. The CDR3: CASGPLAGTGTNEQFF. DNA for the CDR3: TGTGCCAGCGGCCCACTAGCGGGAACCGGCACGAATGAGCAGTTCTTC.

This clonotype was recorded at least ten times. The CDR3 spells CASSFRAYSNQPQHF. CDR3 sequence (DNA): TGTGCCAGCAGTTTTAGGGCGTATAGCAATCAGCCCCAGCATTTT. V gene TRBV27 combines with J gene TRBJ1-5, with D unclear. Trimming shortened V by 3 bases and J by 0 bases, and 9 bases separated the two germline ends. CDR1 is MNHEY and CDR2 is SMNVEV in the germline V gene (reference sequence). The CDR3 is made up of 15 amino acids.

This clonotype was seen repeatedly, ten times or more. This chain connects TRBV29-1 to TRBJ2-1; D is uncertain. The CDR3 consists of 14 residues. The germline V and J ends were trimmed by 4 bases and 5 bases, with 15 bases remaining between them. CDR1 and CDR2 from the germline V gene are SQVTM and ANQGSEA. CDR3 region: CSVGLPGRDNEQFF. CDR3 in DNA: TGCAGCGTTGGACTCCCCGGGCGTGACAATGAGCAGTTCTTC.

In its sample, this clonotype was seen many times. This chain links TRBV5-1 with TRBJ2-7; 8 bases match TRBD1. The V segment lost 3 bases and the J segment 0 bases; nucleotides outside the gene matches: 5. Germline loops: CDR1 SGHRS, CDR2 YFSETQ. The CDR3 is 15 residues long. The CDR3 loop reads CASSSWTGSSYEQYF. The CDR3 nucleotides read TGCGCCAGCAGCTCGTGGACAGGGAGCTCCTACGAGCAGTACTTC.

At least ten counts were recorded for this clonotype. The chain recombines TRBV20-1 with TRBJ2-1; a weak D match, TRBD1 (6 bases). The germline gives CDR1 DFQATT, CDR2 SNEGSKA (reference sequence). The V and J ends lost 1 base and 6 bases respectively, with 13 bases between them. The CDR3 has 14 residues. The CDR3 here is CSARVAGAVNEQFF. CDR3 bases: TGCAGTGCTAGAGTCGCAGGGGCGGTCAATGAGCAGTTCTTC.

The chain is built from TRBV6-1 and TRBJ2-7; 7 nucleotides match TRBD1. Losses at the gene ends were 5 bases for V and 3 bases for J; bases not matched to a gene: 13. Per the germline V gene, CDR1 is MNHNS and CDR2 is SASEGT. This CDR3 is 16 amino acids long. CDR3 DNA: TGTGCCAGCAGTCCCCGAAGTCGGCAGGGGGTCTACGAGCAGTACTTC. Translating gives CASSPRSRQGVYEQYF.

This clonotype was recorded a few times. The V call is TRBV10-3, the J call TRBJ2-5, with 7 nucleotides matching TRBD1. Per the germline V gene, CDR1 is ENHRY and CDR2 is SYGVKD. With 6 bases clipped from V and 7 bases from J, the junction kept 8 bases outside the gene matches. The CDR3 has 13 residues. The CDR3 here is CAIRTGVLGTQYF. The CDR3 DNA reads as TGTGCCATCAGAACAGGGGTATTGGGGACCCAGTACTTC.

The rearrangement links TRBV5-4 to TRBJ2-3; tentatively, D is TRBD1 (6 bases). Trimming cost V 4 bases and J 2 bases, with 20 bases left between them. The germline gives CDR1 SGHNT, CDR2 YYREEE (reference sequence). The CDR3 is 17 amino acids. CDR3 nucleotide sequence: TGTGCCAGCAGCCCGGACAGTGGTCGGCAGATCACAGATACGCAGTATTTT. Its protein is CASSPDSGRQITDTQYF.

This clonotype has at least ten counts. The gene calls are TRBV28 and TRBJ2-5; 14 nucleotides match TRBD2. The CDR3 covers 17 residues. Germline lookup yields CDR1 MDHEN and CDR2 SYDVKM. Trimming at V came to 5 bases and at J to 5 bases, leaving 10 bases not matched to a gene. The CDR3 reads CASSPSGLAGVKETQYF. CDR3 bases: TGTGCCAGCAGTCCATCGGGACTAGCGGGAGTGAAGGAGACCCAGTACTTC.

This clonotype was seen at least ten times. V and J are TRBV2 and TRBJ1-1; no reliable D call. Germline assignment: CDR1 SNHLY and CDR2 FYNNEI. Trimming cost V 11 bases and J 5 bases, with 12 bases left between them. This CDR3 spans 11 amino acids. The CDR3 sequence: CACLGLTEAFF. For the CDR3, the DNA is TGTGCCTGCCTAGGGCTAACTGAAGCTTTCTTT.

This clonotype was seen a few times. This rearrangement joins TRBV28 to TRBJ2-5, with 13 bases fitting TRBD2. There are 17 residues in the CDR3. The V gene's germline CDR1 is MDHEN and CDR2 SYDVKM. J was trimmed by 1 base and V by 8 bases; bases with no gene match: 10. The CDR3 region is CASGSPRLAGGQETQYF. CDR3 nucleotides: TGTGCCAGCGGTTCTCCTAGACTAGCGGGAGGCCAAGAGACCCAGTACTTC.

For this clonotype: A much more abundant neighbour one base away suggests this may be a read error. The genes are TRBV6-2 or TRBV6-3 and TRBJ2-3; D call uncertain. CDR1 and CDR2 from the germline V gene are MNHEY and SVGEGT. This CDR3 has 15 amino acids. V was shortened by 2 bases and J by 6 bases, with 15 bases between the two germline ends. CDR3 sequence: CASSYLGEDRDTQYF. Here the CDR3 DNA reads TGTGCCAGCAGTTACCTGGGTGAGGATCGGGATACGCAGTATTTT.

This clonotype has at least ten counts. The chain links TRBV2 to TRBJ1-5, with no clear D. The CDR3 sequence is 12 residues long. Germline lookup yields CDR1 SNHLY and CDR2 FYNNEI. The V end was cut by 2 bases, the J end by 7 bases, with 6 bases between. CDR3 nucleotide sequence: TGTGCCAGCAGTGAATTCACCCAGCCCCAGCATTTT. Its translation is CASSEFTQPQHF.

This clonotype occurred a few times. V is TRBV4-1 and J is TRBJ2-7; TRBD2 agrees at 9 bases. The germline V gene encodes CDR1 MGHRA and CDR2 YSYEKL. This CDR3 region has 16 residues. J gave up 5 bases and V 0 bases, and 8 bases lay outside the gene matches. CDR3 bases: TGCGCCAGCAGCCAAGAAATAGCGGGAGTTTCCCACGAGCAGTACTTC. It is translated as CASSQEIAGVSHEQYF.

The chain carries TRBV12-3 or TRBV12-4 and TRBJ1-1; the match to TRBD1 covers 8 bases. With 6 bases clipped from V and 4 bases from J, the junction kept 10 bases outside the gene matches. CDR3 length: 15 residues. CDR3 sequence: CASRYQGAPGTEAFF. CDR3 DNA sequence: TGTGCCAGCAGATACCAGGGGGCTCCAGGCACTGAAGCTTTCTTT.

As to this clonotype: A read error may be the cause here, since a much bigger clone is one base away. V and J are TRBV12-3 or TRBV12-4 and TRBJ1-1, with a possible D match to TRBD1 (5 bases). The ends were cut back, 6 bases at V and 1 base at J, with 9 bases in the middle. The CDR3 totals 13 residues. CDR3 bases: TGTGCCAGCAGGGGACGGGCGAACACTGAAGCTTTCTTT. Its protein product is CASRGRANTEAFF.

This clonotype was seen repeatedly, ten times or more. The chain is built from TRBV7-2 and TRBJ2-7; no clear D gene. CDR3 length equals 13 residues. Germline V gene lookup returns CDR1 SGHTA and CDR2 FQGNSA. The V end lost 6 bases, the J end lost 0 bases, and 9 bases lay between the germline ends. The CDR3 bases are TGTGCCAGCAGAGACTTGATCTCCTACGAGCAGTACTTC. Translation gives CASRDLISYEQYF. Variable domain in full (rest from reference TRBV7-2 and TRBJ2-7): GAGVSQSPSNKVTEKGKDVELRCDPISGHTALYWYRQSLGQGLEFLIYFQGNSAPDKSGLPSDRFSAERTGGSVSTLTIQRTQQEDSAVYLCASRDLISYEQYFGPGTRLTVT.

This clonotype was counted many times. V usage is TRBV2 and J usage is TRBJ2-7; a possible D gene is TRBD2 (7 bases). The germline V gene has CDR1 SNHLY and CDR2 FYNNEI. The V and J ends lost 4 bases and 0 bases respectively, with 13 bases between them. This CDR3 has 15 amino acids. The CDR3 sequence is CASSAEGGDSYEQYF. The CDR3 nucleotides read TGTGCCAGCAGTGCCGAGGGGGGGGACTCCTACGAGCAGTACTTC.